The 14 T cell receptor beta chains in this list originate from one sample, sequenced in a study of shared clonotypes between healthy human individuals. Assay: immunoSEQ multiplex PCR; the TCRdb copy retains only in-frame clones and omits some. The profile shows 500,000 to 550,000 clones, approximately 94% of them singletons. Material: naive CD4+ T cells sorted from blood. The subset was: CD45RA+ positively selected. The receptor source for this set is a woman aged 25 to 39 in good health.

The chain is built from TRBV5-1 and TRBJ1-2; 8 nucleotides match TRBD1. The V gene's germline CDR1 is SGHRS and CDR2 YFSETQ. The CDR3 runs to 14 residues. Unmatched junction bases numbered 5, after V lost 4 bases and J lost 3 bases. The CDR3 is CASSQTGGYYGYTF. CDR3 nucleotides: TGCGCCAGCAGCCAAACAGGGGGATACTATGGCTACACCTTC.

The J gene is TRBJ1-3, the V gene TRBV19; no clear D gene. Deletions cut 5 bases from V and 4 bases from J, with 9 bases between. CDR1 and CDR2 from the germline V gene are LNHDA and SQIVND (reference sequence). This CDR3 region has 13 residues. The CDR3 DNA reads TGTGCCAGTAGTCCATACGTCGGAAACACCATATATTTT. This sequence encodes CASSPYVGNTIYF.

The chain is built from TRBV2 and TRBJ1-5, with unresolved D. The germline V gene has CDR1 SNHLY and CDR2 FYNNEI. The V and J ends lost 8 bases and 4 bases respectively, with 12 bases between them. This CDR3 contains 13 residues. The CDR3 sequence is CASGSELNQPQHF. The CDR3 DNA follows: TGTGCCAGCGGGTCAGAGCTTAATCAGCCCCAGCATTTT. Combining the CDR3 with reference TRBV2 and TRBJ1-5 gives the whole variable domain EPEVTQTPSHQVTQMGQEVILRCVPISNHLYFYWYRQILGQKVEFLVSFYNNEISEKSEIFDDQFSVERPDGSNFTLKIRSTKLEDSAMYFCASGSELNQPQHFGDGTRLSIL.

This rearrangement joins TRBV30 to TRBJ2-7; D ambiguous. Germline CDR1 is GTSNPN and CDR2 is SVGIG (reference sequence). CDR3 length: 14 residues. Between the trimmed V and J ends, which lost 3 bases and 2 bases, there was a span of 14 bases. The CDR3, as DNA: TGTGCCTGGAGGGCCGGATTTTCCACCTACGAGCAGTACTTC. It specifies CAWRAGFSTYEQYF.

The chain has TRBV5-1 and TRBJ2-2; TRBD1 is a possible D gene (5 bases). This CDR3 spans 17 amino acids. The V gene's germline CDR1 is SGHRS and CDR2 YFSETQ. V gave up 0 bases and J gave up 1 base, with 13 bases separating them. CDR3 protein: CASSLESQGLNTGELFF. DNA of the CDR3: TGCGCCAGCAGCTTGGAATCCCAGGGCCTGAACACCGGGGAGCTGTTTTTT.

CDR3 in DNA: TGTGCCAGCAGTGAACAGGGTCAGCCCCAGCATTTT. It specifies CASSEQGQPQHF. The rearrangement joins TRBV28 to TRBJ1-5, with a possible D match to TRBD1 (6 bases). The CDR3 sequence is 12 residues long. Between the trimmed V and J ends, which lost 5 bases and 6 bases, there was a span of 8 bases. Germline lookup yields CDR1 MDHEN and CDR2 SYDVKM.

V gene TRBV7-9 combines with J gene TRBJ1-5; the match to TRBD1 covers 8 bases. The CDR3 sequence is 18 residues long. The germline V gene encodes CDR1 SEHNR and CDR2 FQNEAQ (reference sequence). V was clipped by 1 base and J by 0 bases; unmatched bases: 8. CDR3 sequence: CASSLVGRGPRSNQPQHF. In nucleotides, the CDR3 is TGTGCCAGCAGCTTAGTTGGCAGGGGGCCGCGTAGCAATCAGCCCCAGCATTTT.

This chain joins TRBV14 and TRBJ2-3; TRBD2 matches 7 bases. Losses at the gene ends were 1 base for V and 2 bases for J; bases not matched to a gene: 9. The CDR3 has 17 amino acids. Germline values: CDR1 SGHDN, CDR2 FVKESK. The CDR3: CASSQGASGRTTDTQYF. For the CDR3, the DNA is TGTGCCAGCAGCCAAGGCGCTAGCGGCCGGACCACAGATACGCAGTATTTT.

This chain joins TRBV6-5 and TRBJ1-2; tentative D call: TRBD1 (5 bases). CDR1 MNHEY and CDR2 SVGAGI come from the germline V gene. Trimming removed 8 bases from V and 0 bases from J, with 13 bases in between. The CDR3 consists of 14 residues. CDR3 residues: CASFSGGTNYGYTF. The CDR3 nucleotides are TGTGCCAGCTTCTCCGGGGGGACTAACTATGGCTACACCTTC.

The V gene is TRBV12-2, the J gene TRBJ2-5; whether TRBD1, the table's D call, matches the DNA was not checked. The end of the DNA fits TRBJ2-7 better, so the J call may be wrong. TRBV12-2 is a pseudogene locus. CDR3 size: 16 residues. The CDR3 here is CASHPWDSPSIYEQYF. The CDR3 nucleotides read TGTGCAAGTCACCCCTGGGACAGCCCGTCTATCTACGAGCAGTACTTC.

The chain combines TRBV11-2 with TRBJ2-1, with a tentative D call TRBD2 (5 bases). The CDR3 is 15 amino acids. Germline assignment: CDR1 SGHAT and CDR2 FQNNGV. V dropped 4 bases and J dropped 5 bases, with 15 bases sitting between them. CDR3 sequence (DNA): TGTGCCAGCAGCTACCAGGTTAGCGACCACAATGAGCAGTTCTTC. Amino acid sequence: CASSYQVSDHNEQFF.

J is TRBJ2-5 and V is TRBV5-1, with no clear D. Trimming took off 0 bases at V and 5 bases at J, with 8 bases between the two ends. This CDR3 has 13 amino acids. Germline V gene lookup returns CDR1 SGHRS and CDR2 YFSETQ. The CDR3 is CASSLAGDETQYF. Written as DNA, the CDR3 is TGCGCCAGCAGCTTGGCCGGTGATGAGACCCAGTACTTC.

The rearrangement uses TRBV28 and TRBJ1-5, with no clear D. V lost 5 bases to trimming and J lost 2 bases, with 13 bases between them. Germline V lookup: CDR1 MDHEN, CDR2 SYDVKM. CDR3 length equals 15 residues. Here the CDR3 reads CASSPGFGGNQPQHF. In DNA, the CDR3 is TGTGCCAGCAGTCCAGGTTTCGGAGGCAATCAGCCCCAGCATTTT.

V gene TRBV15 combines with J gene TRBJ2-7; D remains ambiguous. The V and J ends lost 5 bases and 2 bases respectively, with 16 bases between them. This CDR3 is 15 amino acids long. Germline V CDR1 and CDR2: LNHNV, YYDKDF (reference sequence). CDR3 sequence: CATSRGGQMAYEQYF. In DNA, the CDR3 is TGTGCCACCAGCCGCGGCGGCCAAATGGCCTACGAGCAGTACTTC.